Only a few counts were recorded for the clone carrying this TCR beta chain. These data originate in a study of T cells in Graves' hyperthyroidism and ophthalmopathy. The CDR3 is 14 residues long. Deletions cut 3 bases from V and 2 bases from J, with 11 bases between. Per germline, CDR1 LNHNV and CDR2 YYDKDF (reference sequence). Amplification yielded TCR beta CDR3 regions, with RNA transcripts as the source. The HTBI set primed first-round TCR CDR3 RT-PCR. TCRdb re-analysed the multiplex PCR reads in MiXCR, keeping a single row per CDR3 protein. The sample lists over 200,000 distinct CDR3 sequences; approximately 14% were seen once.

The sample taken for sequencing was blood. This sequence was found in a woman in her forties with Graves' hyperthyroidism that later progressed to Graves' ophthalmopathy. The V call is TRBV15, the J call TRBJ2-7; possible D gene TRBD1, 5 bases. Here the CDR3 reads CATSRTWGTYEQYF. As DNA, the CDR3 is TGTGCCACCAGCAGGACATGGGGCACCTACGAGCAGTACTTC. Using reference TRBV15 and TRBJ2-7 for the parts outside the CDR3, the full variable domain is DAMVIQNPRYQVTQFGKPVTLSCSQTLNHNVMYWYQQKSSQAPKLLFHYYDKDFNNEADTPDNFQSRRPNTSFCFLDIRSPGLGDTAMYLCATSRTWGTYEQYFGPGTRLTVT.